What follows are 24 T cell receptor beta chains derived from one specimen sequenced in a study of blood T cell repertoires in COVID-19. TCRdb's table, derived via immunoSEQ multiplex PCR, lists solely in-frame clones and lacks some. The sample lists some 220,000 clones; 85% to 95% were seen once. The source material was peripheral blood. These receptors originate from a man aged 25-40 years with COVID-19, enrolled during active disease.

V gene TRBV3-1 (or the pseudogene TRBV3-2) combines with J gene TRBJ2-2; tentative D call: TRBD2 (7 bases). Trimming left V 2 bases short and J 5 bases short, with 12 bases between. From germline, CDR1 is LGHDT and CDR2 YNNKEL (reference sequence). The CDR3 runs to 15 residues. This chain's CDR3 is CASSQSAGATGELFF. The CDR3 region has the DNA TGTGCCAGCAGCCAATCGGCGGGGGCGACCGGGGAGCTGTTTTTT.

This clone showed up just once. The CDR3 nucleotides read TGTGCCAGCAGCCCCGGACAGGGCAATCAGCCCCAGCATTTT. This gives the protein CASSPGQGNQPQHF. The J gene is TRBJ1-5, the V gene TRBV7-9; 7 bases map to TRBD1. The CDR3 runs 14 residues. The germline V gene encodes CDR1 SEHNR and CDR2 FQNEAQ (reference sequence). J was trimmed by 2 bases and V by 5 bases; bases with no gene match: 3.

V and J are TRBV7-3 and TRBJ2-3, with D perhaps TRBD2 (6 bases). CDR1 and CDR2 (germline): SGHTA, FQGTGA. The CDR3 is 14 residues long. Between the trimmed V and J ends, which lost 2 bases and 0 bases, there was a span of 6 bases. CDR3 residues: CASSLAGSTDTQYF. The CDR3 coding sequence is TGTGCCAGCAGCTTAGCGGGGAGCACAGATACGCAGTATTTT.

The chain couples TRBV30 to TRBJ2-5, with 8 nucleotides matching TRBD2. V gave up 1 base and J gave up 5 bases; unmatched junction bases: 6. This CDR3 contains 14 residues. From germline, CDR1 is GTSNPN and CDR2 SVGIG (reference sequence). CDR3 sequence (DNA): TGTGCCTGGAGTGCCGGGGGGGCCGTGGAGACCCAGTACTTC. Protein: CAWSAGGAVETQYF.

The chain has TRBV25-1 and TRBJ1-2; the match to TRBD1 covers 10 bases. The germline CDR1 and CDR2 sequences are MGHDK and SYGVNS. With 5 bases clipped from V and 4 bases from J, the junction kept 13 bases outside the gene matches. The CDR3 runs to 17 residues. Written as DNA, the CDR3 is TGTGCCAGCAGTCCCCCTTTGACAGGGGGCGCAAGCTATGGCTACACCTTC. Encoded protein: CASSPPLTGGASYGYTF.

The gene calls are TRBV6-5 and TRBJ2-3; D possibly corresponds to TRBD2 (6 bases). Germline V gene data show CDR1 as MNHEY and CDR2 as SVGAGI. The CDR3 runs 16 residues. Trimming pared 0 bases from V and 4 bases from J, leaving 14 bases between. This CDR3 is CASSYSHGGRADTQYF. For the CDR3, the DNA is TGTGCCAGCAGTTACTCGCACGGGGGTAGGGCAGATACGCAGTATTTT.

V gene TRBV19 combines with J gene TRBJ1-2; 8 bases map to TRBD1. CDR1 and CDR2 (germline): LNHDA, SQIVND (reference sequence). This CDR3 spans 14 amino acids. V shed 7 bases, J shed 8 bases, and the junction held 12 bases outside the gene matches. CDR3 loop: CASIYRTGIGGYTF. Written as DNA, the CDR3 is TGTGCCAGTATTTATAGGACAGGGATAGGAGGCTACACCTTC.

DNA for the CDR3: TGTGCCAGTAGTAGAAAACAGGGGGCAGTTAATCAGCCCCAGCATTTT. Encoded protein: CASSRKQGAVNQPQHF. This sequence joins TRBV19 and TRBJ1-5; TRBD1 aligns across 9 bases. J lost 4 bases, V lost 4 bases, and 8 bases had no gene match. Germline CDR1 and CDR2: LNHDA and SQIVND (reference sequence). This CDR3 spans 16 amino acids.

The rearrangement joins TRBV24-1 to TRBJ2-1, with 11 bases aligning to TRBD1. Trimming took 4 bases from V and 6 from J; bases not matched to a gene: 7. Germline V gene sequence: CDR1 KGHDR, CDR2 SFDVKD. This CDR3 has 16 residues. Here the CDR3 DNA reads TGTGCCACCAGTGACCCGGGACAGGGGGTAGGCAATGAGCAGTTCTTC. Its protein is CATSDPGQGVGNEQFF.

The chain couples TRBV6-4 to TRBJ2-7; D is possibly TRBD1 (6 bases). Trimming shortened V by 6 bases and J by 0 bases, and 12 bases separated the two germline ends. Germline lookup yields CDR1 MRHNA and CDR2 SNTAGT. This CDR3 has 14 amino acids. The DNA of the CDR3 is TGTGCCAGCAGCCGGGAACAGGGCTCCTACGAGCAGTACTTC. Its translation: CASSREQGSYEQYF.

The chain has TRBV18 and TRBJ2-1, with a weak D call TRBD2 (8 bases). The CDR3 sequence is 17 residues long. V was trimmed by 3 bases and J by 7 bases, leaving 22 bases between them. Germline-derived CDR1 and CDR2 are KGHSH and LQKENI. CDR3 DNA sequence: TGTGCCAGCTCACCGCCTACAGGGGAAGGGACTAGAAATGAGCAGTTCTTC. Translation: CASSPPTGEGTRNEQFF.

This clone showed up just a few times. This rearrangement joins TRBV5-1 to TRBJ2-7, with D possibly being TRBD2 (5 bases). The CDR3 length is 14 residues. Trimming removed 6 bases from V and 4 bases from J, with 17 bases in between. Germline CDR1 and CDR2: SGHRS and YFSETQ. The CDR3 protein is CASTKEGLRYEQYF. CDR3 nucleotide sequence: TGCGCCAGCACGAAAGAGGGTCTTAGATACGAGCAGTACTTC.

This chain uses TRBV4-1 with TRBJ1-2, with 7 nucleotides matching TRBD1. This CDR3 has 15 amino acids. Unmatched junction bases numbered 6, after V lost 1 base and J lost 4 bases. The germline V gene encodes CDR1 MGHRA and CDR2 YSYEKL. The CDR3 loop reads CASSQGGTVFYGYTF. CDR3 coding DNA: TGCGCCAGCAGCCAAGGAGGGACAGTATTCTATGGCTACACCTTC.

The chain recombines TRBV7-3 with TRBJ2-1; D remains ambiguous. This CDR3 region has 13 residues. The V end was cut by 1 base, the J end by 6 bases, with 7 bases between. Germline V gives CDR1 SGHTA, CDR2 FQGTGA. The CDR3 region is CASSLRRGNEQFF. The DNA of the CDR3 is TGTGCCAGCAGCTTAAGGCGAGGCAATGAGCAGTTCTTC.

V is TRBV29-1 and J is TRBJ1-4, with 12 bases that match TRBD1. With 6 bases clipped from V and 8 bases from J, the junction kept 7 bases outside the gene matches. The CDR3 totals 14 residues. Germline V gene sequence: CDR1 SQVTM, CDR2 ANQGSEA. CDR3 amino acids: CSVEGQGASEKLFF. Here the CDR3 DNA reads TGCAGCGTGGAGGGACAGGGGGCGAGCGAAAAACTGTTTTTT.

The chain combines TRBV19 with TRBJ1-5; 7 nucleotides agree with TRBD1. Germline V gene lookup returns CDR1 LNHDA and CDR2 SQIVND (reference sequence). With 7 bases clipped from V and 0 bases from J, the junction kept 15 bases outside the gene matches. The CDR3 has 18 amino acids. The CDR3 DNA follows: TGTGCCAGTAACTCGCCCCCCGCGACAGGGTATAGCAATCAGCCCCAGCATTTT. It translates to CASNSPPATGYSNQPQHF.

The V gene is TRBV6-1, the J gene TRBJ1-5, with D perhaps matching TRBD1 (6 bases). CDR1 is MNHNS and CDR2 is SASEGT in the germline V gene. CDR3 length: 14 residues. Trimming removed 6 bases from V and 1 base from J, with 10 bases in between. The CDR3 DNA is TGTGCCAGCAGCCGCCAGGGGAGCAATCAGCCCCAGCATTTT. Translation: CASSRQGSNQPQHF.

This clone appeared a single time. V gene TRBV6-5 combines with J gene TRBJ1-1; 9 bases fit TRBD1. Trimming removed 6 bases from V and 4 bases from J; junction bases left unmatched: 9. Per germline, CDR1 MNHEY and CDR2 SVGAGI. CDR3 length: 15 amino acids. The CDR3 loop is CASRGQGWIATEAFF. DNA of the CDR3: TGTGCCAGCAGGGGACAGGGATGGATTGCCACTGAAGCTTTCTTT.

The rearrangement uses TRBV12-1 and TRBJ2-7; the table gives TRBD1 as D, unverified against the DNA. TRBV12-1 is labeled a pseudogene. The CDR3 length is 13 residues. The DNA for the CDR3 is TGTGCCAGCGCCGACAGGGGGGCCTACGAGCAGTACTTC. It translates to CASADRGAYEQYF.

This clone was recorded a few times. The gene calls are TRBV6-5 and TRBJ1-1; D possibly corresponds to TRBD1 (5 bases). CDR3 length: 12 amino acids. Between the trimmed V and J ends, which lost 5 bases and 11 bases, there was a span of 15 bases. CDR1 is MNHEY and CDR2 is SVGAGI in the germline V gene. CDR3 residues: CASSTPDSVAFF. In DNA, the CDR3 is TGTGCCAGCAGTACCCCAGACAGTGTGGCTTTCTTT.

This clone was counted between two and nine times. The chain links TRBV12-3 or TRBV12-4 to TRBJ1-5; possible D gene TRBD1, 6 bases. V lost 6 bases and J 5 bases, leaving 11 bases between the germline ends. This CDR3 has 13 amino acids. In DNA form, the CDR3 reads TGTGCCAGCAGCCGGACAGACGATCAGCCCCAGCATTTT. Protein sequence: CASSRTDDQPQHF.

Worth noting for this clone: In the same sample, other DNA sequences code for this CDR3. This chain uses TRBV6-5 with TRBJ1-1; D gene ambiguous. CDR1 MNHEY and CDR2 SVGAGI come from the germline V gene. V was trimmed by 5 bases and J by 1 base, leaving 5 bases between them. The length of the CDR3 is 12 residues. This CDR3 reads CASSPGNTEAFF. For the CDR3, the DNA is TGTGCCAGCAGTCCGGGGAACACTGAAGCTTTCTTT.

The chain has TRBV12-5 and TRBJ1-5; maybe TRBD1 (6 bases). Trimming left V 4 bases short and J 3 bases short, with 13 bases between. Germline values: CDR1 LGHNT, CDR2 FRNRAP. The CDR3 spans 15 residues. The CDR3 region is CASGSRTVFNQPQHF. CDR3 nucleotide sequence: TGTGCTAGTGGTTCACGGACAGTTTTCAATCAGCCCCAGCATTTT.

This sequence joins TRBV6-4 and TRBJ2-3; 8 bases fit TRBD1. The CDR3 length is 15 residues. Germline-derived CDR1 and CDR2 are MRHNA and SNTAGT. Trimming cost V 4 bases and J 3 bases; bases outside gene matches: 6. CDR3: CASSGSGQVTDTQYF. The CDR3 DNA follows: TGTGCCAGCAGTGGGTCGGGACAGGTGACAGATACGCAGTATTTT.